The present TCR beta chain was sequenced within a study of monozygotic twins with inflammatory bowel disease. Whole-study results and caveats: Those with IBD had lower TCRbeta diversity (inverse Simpson) than their healthy co-twins did.

Notes on this clonotype: Its antigen is unknown.

A template switching step added UMIs, each with a 6-nucleotide sample barcode. Two nested PCRs, about 17 and 10 cycles, amplified TCRalpha and TCRbeta cDNA. TCRdb reanalyzed the 5' RACE reads, giving one entry per CDR3 protein sequence and no DNA. The sample data list some 450,000 distinct CDR3 sequences. The sequence derives from a human donor with ulcerative colitis or Crohn's disease, or a healthy co-twin of an affected twin (not recorded which). Material: blood.

The CDR3 loop reads CASSLTGGGGETQYF. The gene calls are TRBV7-3 and TRBJ2-5; TCRdb outputs TRBD1, but without DNA this stays unchecked. This CDR3 has 15 residues. CDR1 is SGHTA and CDR2 is FQGTGA in the germline V gene.